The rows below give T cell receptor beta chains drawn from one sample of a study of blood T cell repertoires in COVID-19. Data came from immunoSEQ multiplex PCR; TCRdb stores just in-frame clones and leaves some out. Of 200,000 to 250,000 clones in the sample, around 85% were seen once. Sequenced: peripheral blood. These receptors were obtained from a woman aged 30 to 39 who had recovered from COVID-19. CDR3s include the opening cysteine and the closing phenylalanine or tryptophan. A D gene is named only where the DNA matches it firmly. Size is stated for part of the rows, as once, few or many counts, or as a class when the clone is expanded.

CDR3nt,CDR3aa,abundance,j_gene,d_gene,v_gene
TGCGCCAGCAGCTTGGAAGAGGCCAGCTACAATGAGCAGTTCTTC,CASSLEEASYNEQFF,few,TRBJ2-1,NA,TRBV5-1
TGTGCCAGCAGCTTGGGTGCTAGCGGGTACGAGCAGTACTTC,CASSLGASGYEQYF,NA,TRBJ2-7,TRBD2,TRBV5-6
TGTGCCAGCAGTGACCACAGGGGGACAAGGGACCGACTCGGGGAGCTGTTTTTT,CASSDHRGTRDRLGELFF,NA,TRBJ2-2,TRBD1,TRBV27
TGTGCCAGCAGCTCACGGACAGCTCTCGGGTCCACTGAAGCTTTCTTT,CASSSRTALGSTEAFF,NA,TRBJ1-1,NA,TRBV11-2
TGCGCCAGCAGTTGGGACAGGGCTTACGAGCAGTACTTC,CASSWDRAYEQYF,once,TRBJ2-7,TRBD1,TRBV10-2
TGTGCCAGCAGCCAAGAGCACTACAATGAGCAGTTCTTC,CASSQEHYNEQFF,NA,TRBJ2-1,NA,TRBV7-6
TGCGCCAGCAGCATCACAGGGGTGGACTACGAGCAGTACTTC,CASSITGVDYEQYF,NA,TRBJ2-7,TRBD1,TRBV5-1
TGTGCCAGCAGGACCGCAGGTGATTCACCCCTCCACTTT,CASRTAGDSPLHF,NA,TRBJ1-6,NA,TRBV7-9
TGTGCCAGCAGTTACCCCCTCTCCCTGGGACAGAACACTGAAGCTTTCTTT,CASSYPLSLGQNTEAFF,NA,TRBJ1-1,NA,TRBV6-2/TRBV6-3
TGCGCCAGCAGCTTGGCTGTTATGAACACTGAAGCTTTCTTT,CASSLAVMNTEAFF,NA,TRBJ1-1,NA,TRBV5-1
TGTGCCAGTAGTATAAGGGACAGGGCGTCCTACGAGCAGTACTTC,CASSIRDRASYEQYF,NA,TRBJ2-7,TRBD1,TRBV19
TGTGCCATCGCAGGGAACTATGGCTACACCTTC,CAIAGNYGYTF,NA,TRBJ1-2,NA,TRBV6-4
TGTGCCACCAGTGGGGGGGAAGGCTACGAGCAGTACTTC,CATSGGEGYEQYF,NA,TRBJ2-7,NA,TRBV24-1
TGCGCCAGCAGCTTGGACAGGGGCACAGATACGCAGTATTTT,CASSLDRGTDTQYF,NA,TRBJ2-3,NA,TRBV5-1
TGTGCCAGCAGCTCGTCTAGACAGGGGGCTTGGGGCTACACCTTC,CASSSSRQGAWGYTF,once,TRBJ1-2,TRBD1,TRBV5-4
TGTGCCAGCAGCTTAGTTTCTCAAGAGACCCAGTACTTC,CASSLVSQETQYF,NA,TRBJ2-5,NA,TRBV7-2
TGCGCCAGCAGCCAAGATGGGGGACAGACCCCCGGGGGTACCGGGGAGCTGTTTTTT,CASSQDGGQTPGGTGELFF,once,TRBJ2-2,NA,TRBV4-1
TGCAGCGCACGAACAGGGGAGGATGGCTACACCTTC,CSARTGEDGYTF,NA,TRBJ1-2,TRBD1,TRBV29-1
TGTGCCAGCAGCTCCAACCGTAGGGACAGGGAAAAACTGTTTTTT,CASSSNRRDREKLFF,NA,TRBJ1-4,TRBD1,TRBV7-9
TGTGCCAGCAGCTTAGCGGGGGACAGGGGGCGACTTGCCGGGGAGCTGTTTTTT,CASSLAGDRGRLAGELFF,NA,TRBJ2-2,TRBD1,TRBV7-9
TGTGCCAGCAGCTTGGGGGGGCAGTACGCCTCTGGAAACACCATATATTTT,CASSLGGQYASGNTIYF,NA,TRBJ1-3,NA,TRBV5-4
TGTGCCAGCAGCTTTGTGCGGGGACTACGCTCCTACGAGCAGTACTTC,CASSFVRGLRSYEQYF,NA,TRBJ2-7,TRBD2,TRBV7-9
TGTGCCATCAGTGAGTCGTCGAGACAGTCCAACGAGCAGTACTTC,CAISESSRQSNEQYF,NA,TRBJ2-7,NA,TRBV10-3
TGTGCCAGCAGTTTAGCCGAGACAGGGTATGGGGAGGAGACCCAGTACTTC,CASSLAETGYGEETQYF,NA,TRBJ2-5,TRBD1,TRBV28
TGTGCCAGCAGTTACACTAGCGGGAGCTCCTACGAGCAGTACTTC,CASSYTSGSSYEQYF,NA,TRBJ2-7,TRBD2,TRBV6-5
TGTGCCAGCAGCCTTGGACAGGGGCGGATCTCTGGAAACACCATATATTTT,CASSLGQGRISGNTIYF,NA,TRBJ1-3,TRBD1,TRBV7-2
TGTGCCAGCAGTGGAGTCTCTTTGGTGGCAGGCACTGAAGCTTTCTTT,CASSGVSLVAGTEAFF,NA,TRBJ1-1,NA,TRBV2
TGTGCCAGCAACCCTCCAGGGCTTGGGGCCAACGTCCTGACTTTC,CASNPPGLGANVLTF,NA,TRBJ2-6,NA,TRBV2
TGTGCCAGCAGCCCCGTGCGGGGACAGGGGGTAACTAATGAAAAACTGTTTTTT,CASSPVRGQGVTNEKLFF,few,TRBJ1-4,TRBD1,TRBV5-5
TGTGCCAGCAGCCCGGATCGACTACCCCCTAATGAGCAGTTCTTC,CASSPDRLPPNEQFF,NA,TRBJ2-1,NA,TRBV5-4
TGTGCCAGCAGTGCCGAACCAGAAAGAGAGACCCAGTACTTC,CASSAEPERETQYF,NA,TRBJ2-5,NA,TRBV6-4